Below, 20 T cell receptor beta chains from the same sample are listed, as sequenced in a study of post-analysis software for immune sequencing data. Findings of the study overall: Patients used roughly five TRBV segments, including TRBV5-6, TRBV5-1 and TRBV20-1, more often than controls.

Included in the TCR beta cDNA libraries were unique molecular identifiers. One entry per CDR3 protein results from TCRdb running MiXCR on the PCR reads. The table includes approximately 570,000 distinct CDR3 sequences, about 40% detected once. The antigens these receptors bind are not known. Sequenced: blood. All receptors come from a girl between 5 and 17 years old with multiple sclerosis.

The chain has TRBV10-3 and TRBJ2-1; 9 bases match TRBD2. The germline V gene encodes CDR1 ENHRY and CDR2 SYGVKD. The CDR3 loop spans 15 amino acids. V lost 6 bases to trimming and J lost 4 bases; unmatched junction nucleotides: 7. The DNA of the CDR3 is TGTGCCATCAGAGGTAGCGGGGGCCTATACAATGAGCAGTTCTTC. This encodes CAIRGSGGLYNEQFF.

CDR3 region: CASMPPGQGGETQYF. Written as DNA, the CDR3 is TGTGCCAGCATGCCACCGGGACAGGGAGGGGAGACCCAGTACTTC. This chain joins TRBV6-5 and TRBJ2-5; 9 nucleotides agree with TRBD1. V shed 7 bases and J 5 bases; nucleotides not matched to a gene: 11. Germline-derived CDR1 and CDR2 are MNHEY and SVGAGI. The CDR3 is 15 residues long.

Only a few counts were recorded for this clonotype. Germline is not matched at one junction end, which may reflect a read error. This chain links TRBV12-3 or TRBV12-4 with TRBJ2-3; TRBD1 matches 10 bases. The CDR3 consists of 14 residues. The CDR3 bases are TGTGCCTGCAGCCCGACAGGGGGCGCAGATACGCAGTATTTT. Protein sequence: CACSPTGGADTQYF.

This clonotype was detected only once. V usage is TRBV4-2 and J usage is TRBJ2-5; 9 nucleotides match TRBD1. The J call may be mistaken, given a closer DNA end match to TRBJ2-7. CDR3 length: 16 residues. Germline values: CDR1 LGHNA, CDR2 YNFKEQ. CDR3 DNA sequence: TGTGCCAGCAGCCAAGATGAGGACAGGGGCCGCTACGAGCAGTACTTC. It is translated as CASSQDEDRGRYEQYF.

Here the CDR3 reads CASSLERELFF. Written as DNA, the CDR3 is TGTGCCAGCAGCTTAGAACGGGAGCTGTTTTTT. The chain carries TRBV11-3 and TRBJ2-2, with D unresolved. Between the trimmed V and J ends, which lost 0 bases and 9 bases, there was a span of 2 bases. Per germline, CDR1 SGHNT and CDR2 YENEEA. The CDR3 length is 11 residues.

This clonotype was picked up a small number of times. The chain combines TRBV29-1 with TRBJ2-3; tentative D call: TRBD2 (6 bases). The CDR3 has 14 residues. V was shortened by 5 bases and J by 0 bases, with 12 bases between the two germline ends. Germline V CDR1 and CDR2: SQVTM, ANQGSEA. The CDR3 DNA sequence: TGCAGCGTTCGGGGGACCCCTAGCACAGATACGCAGTATTTT. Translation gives CSVRGTPSTDTQYF.

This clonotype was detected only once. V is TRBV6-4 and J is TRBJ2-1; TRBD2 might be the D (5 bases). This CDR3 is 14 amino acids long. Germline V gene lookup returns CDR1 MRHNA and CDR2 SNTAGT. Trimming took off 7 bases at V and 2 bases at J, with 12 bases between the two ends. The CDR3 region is CASMKDGAYNEQFF. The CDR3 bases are TGTGCCAGCATGAAGGACGGGGCCTACAATGAGCAGTTCTTC.

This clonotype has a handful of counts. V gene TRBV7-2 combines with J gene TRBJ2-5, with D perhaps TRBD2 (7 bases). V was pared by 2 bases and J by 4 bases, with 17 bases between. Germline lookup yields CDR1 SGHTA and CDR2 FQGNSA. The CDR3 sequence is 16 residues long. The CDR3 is CASSLNSGEGGETQYF. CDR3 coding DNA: TGTGCCAGCAGCTTAAATTCGGGGGAGGGGGGAGAGACCCAGTACTTC.

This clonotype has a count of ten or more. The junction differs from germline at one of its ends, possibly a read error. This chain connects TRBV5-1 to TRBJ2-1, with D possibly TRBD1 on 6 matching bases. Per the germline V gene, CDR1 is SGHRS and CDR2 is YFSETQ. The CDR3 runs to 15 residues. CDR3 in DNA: TGTGCCAGCAGCTTGGATGGGGGCCCCTACAATGAGCAGTTCTTC. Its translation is CASSLDGGPYNEQFF. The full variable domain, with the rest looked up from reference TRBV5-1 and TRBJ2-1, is KAGVTQTPRYLIKTRGQQVTLSCSPISGHRSVSWYQQTPGQGLQFLFEYFSETQRNKGNFPGRFSGRQFSNSRSEMNVSTLELGDSALYLCASSLDGGPYNEQFFGPGTRLTVL.

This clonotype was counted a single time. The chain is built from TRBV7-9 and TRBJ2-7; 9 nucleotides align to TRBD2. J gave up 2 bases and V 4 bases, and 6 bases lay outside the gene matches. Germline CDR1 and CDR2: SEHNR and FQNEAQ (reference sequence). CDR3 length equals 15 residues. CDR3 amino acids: CASSSRLAETYEQYF. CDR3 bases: TGTGCCAGCAGCTCGAGACTAGCGGAAACCTACGAGCAGTACTTC.

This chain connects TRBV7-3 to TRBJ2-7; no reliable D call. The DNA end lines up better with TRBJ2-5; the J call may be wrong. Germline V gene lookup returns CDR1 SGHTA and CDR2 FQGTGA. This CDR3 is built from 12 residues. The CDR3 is CASPAVGETQYF. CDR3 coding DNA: TGTGCCAGCCCCGCCGTCGGAGAGACCCAGTACTTC.

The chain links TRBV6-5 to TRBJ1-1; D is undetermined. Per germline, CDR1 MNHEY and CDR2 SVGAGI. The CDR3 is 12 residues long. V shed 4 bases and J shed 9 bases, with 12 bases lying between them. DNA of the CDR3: TGTGCCAGCAGTTCTCGACGGAGTAAAGCTTTCTTT. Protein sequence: CASSSRRSKAFF.

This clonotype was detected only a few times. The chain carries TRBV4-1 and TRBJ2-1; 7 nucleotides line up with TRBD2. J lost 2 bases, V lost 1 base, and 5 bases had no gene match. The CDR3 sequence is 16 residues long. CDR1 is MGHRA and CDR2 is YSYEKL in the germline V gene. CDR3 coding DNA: TGCGCCAGCAGCCAAGTTGGCGGGAGTGCCTACAATGAGCAGTTCTTC. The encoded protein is CASSQVGGSAYNEQFF.

The CDR3 DNA is TGTGCCAGCAACCCCCGTCGGCTGGGAGGTGAAAAACTGTTTTTT. It codes for CASNPRRLGGEKLFF. The V gene is TRBV5-6, the J gene TRBJ1-4; D is undetermined. V was shortened by 6 bases and J by 7 bases, with 19 bases between the two germline ends. This CDR3 has 15 residues. CDR1 and CDR2 (germline): SGHDT, YYEEEE.

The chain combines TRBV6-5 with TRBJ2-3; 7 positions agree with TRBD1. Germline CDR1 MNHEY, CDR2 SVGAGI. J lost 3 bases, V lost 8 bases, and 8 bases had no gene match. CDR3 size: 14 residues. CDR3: CASGGTAGTDTQYF. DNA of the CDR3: TGTGCCAGCGGTGGGACAGCAGGGACAGATACGCAGTATTTT.

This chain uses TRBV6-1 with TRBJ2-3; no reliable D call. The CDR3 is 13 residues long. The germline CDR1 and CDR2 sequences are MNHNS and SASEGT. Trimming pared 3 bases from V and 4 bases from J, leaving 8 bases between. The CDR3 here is CASSEGEADTQYF. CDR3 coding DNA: TGTGCCAGCAGTGAGGGTGAGGCAGATACGCAGTATTTT.

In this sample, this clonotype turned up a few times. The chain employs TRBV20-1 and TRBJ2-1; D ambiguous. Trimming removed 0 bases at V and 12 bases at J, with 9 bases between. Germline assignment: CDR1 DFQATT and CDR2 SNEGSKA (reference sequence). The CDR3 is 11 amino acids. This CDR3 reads CSARDDQVQFF. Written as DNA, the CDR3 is TGCAGTGCTAGAGATGACCAGGTGCAGTTCTTC.

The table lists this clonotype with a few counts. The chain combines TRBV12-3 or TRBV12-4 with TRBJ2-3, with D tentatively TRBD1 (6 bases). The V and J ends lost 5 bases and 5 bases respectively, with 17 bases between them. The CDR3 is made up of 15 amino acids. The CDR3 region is CASSPRGRAVDTQYF. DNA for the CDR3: TGTGCCAGCAGTCCCAGGGGCAGGGCGGTAGATACGCAGTATTTT.

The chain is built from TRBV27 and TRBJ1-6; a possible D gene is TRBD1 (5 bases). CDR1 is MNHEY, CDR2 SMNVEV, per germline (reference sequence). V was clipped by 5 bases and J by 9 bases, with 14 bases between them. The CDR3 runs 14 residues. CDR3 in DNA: TGTGCCAGCAGTCCGGGACTCTGGACTTCACCCCTCCACTTT. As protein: CASSPGLWTSPLHF.

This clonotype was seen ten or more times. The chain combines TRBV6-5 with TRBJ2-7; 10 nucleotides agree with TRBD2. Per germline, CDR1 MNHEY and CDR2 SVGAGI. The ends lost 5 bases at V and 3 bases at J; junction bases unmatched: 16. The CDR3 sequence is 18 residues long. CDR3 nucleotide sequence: TGTGCCAGCAGTACACGACAGGGGCCTAGCGGGAGCTACTACGAGCAGTACTTC. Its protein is CASSTRQGPSGSYYEQYF.